The present T cell receptor beta chain was sequenced within a study of patients and donors after allogeneic stem cell transplantation. The CDR3 loop spans 16 amino acids. The V and J ends lost 1 base and 3 bases respectively, with 15 bases between them. The germline V gene has CDR1 SGHTA and CDR2 FQGNSA. MiXCR was run by TCRdb on the RT-PCR reads, yielding one entry per CDR3 protein. The table includes approximately 250,000 distinct CDR3 sequences, 11% to 15% detected once. This clonotype was detected only a few times. V usage is TRBV7-2 and J usage is TRBJ2-5; no definite D call. The source material was blood, either unsorted or a sorted T cell fraction (not recorded which). The receptor was isolated from a human donor who was either an allogeneic HSCT recipient or a stem cell or donor lymphocyte infusion donor (not recorded which). It is not recorded whose cells these are; they may come from a transplant donor. This CDR3 reads CASSLGDLLNKETQYF. The DNA for the CDR3 is TGTGCCAGCAGCTTAGGGGATCTCTTAAATAAAGAGACCCAGTACTTC. The entire variable domain, with the rest obtained from reference TRBV7-2 and TRBJ2-5, is as follows: GAGVSQSPSNKVTEKGKDVELRCDPISGHTALYWYRQSLGQGLEFLIYFQGNSAPDKSGLPSDRFSAERTGGSVSTLTIQRTQQEDSAVYLCASSLGDLLNKETQYFGPGTRLLVL.